One T cell receptor beta chain is described in this entry. The sample belongs to a study of blood T cell repertoires in COVID-19. Study-wide background: Acute and convalescent COVID-19 specimens originated in the United States, Italy and Spain. PBMCs, B-cell-depleted T cells, or T cells provided the cDNA or gDNA that made up the material.

Original handling: Counts of nucleated cells, estimated from reference gene primer amplification, were obtained. Sequencing used immunoSEQ multiplex PCR; TCRdb keeps in-frame clones, though not all of them. Clone size and the V and J calls come from that table; the DNA yielded D and trimming. The repertoire includes about 270,000 clones, about 89% of them detected once, and about 8.7% sits in the top ten. This TCR was sampled from a man in his forties with active or convalescent COVID-19. The sample comprised peripheral blood.

The DNA of the CDR3 is TGTGCCTGGAGCCTTTCCCCCGAGCATTCACCCCTCCACTTT. It is translated as CAWSLSPEHSPLHF. The chain uses TRBV30 and TRBJ1-6, with D unclear. Germline CDR1 GTSNPN, CDR2 SVGIG (reference sequence). The CDR3 extends over 14 amino acids. V lost 3 bases to trimming and J lost 8 bases, with 14 bases between them.